The next 25 T cell receptor beta chains were all read from a single sample in a study of T cells after yellow fever vaccination. In TCRdb, the 5' RACE reads were re-called with MiXCR into one record per CDR3 protein. The profile shows some 600,000 distinct CDR3 sequences, roughly a sixth of them singletons. Sequenced here: PBMCs, sampled less than 6 days after the first yellow fever vaccination. These receptors all come from a young man who received the YFV17D yellow fever vaccine.

This clonotype has only a few counts. This chain connects TRBV12-3 or TRBV12-4 to TRBJ1-2, with 7 bases that match TRBD1. The CDR3 spans 15 residues. Trimming removed 8 bases from V and 0 bases from J; junction bases left unmatched: 9. The CDR3 DNA reads TGTGCCAGCGGAGTAGCCGGGACAGCTAACTATGGCTACACCTTC. Encoded protein: CASGVAGTANYGYTF.

This sequence joins TRBV7-2 and TRBJ2-1; D ambiguous. Deletions cut 3 bases from V and 6 bases from J, with 9 bases between. CDR3 size: 13 residues. Germline loops: CDR1 SGHTA, CDR2 FQGNSA. CDR3 DNA: TGTGCCAGCAGCTTGGTGGCTAGCAATGAGCAGTTCTTC. Its translation: CASSLVASNEQFF.

This chain connects TRBV7-3 to TRBJ2-1; a possible D gene is TRBD2 (6 bases). Germline V gene sequence: CDR1 SGHTA, CDR2 FQGTGA. Trimming removed 5 bases at V and 8 bases at J, with 16 bases between. CDR3 length: 14 residues. The CDR3 sequence is CASSPRDFSHEQFF. CDR3 sequence (DNA): TGTGCCAGCAGCCCGCGGGACTTCTCGCATGAGCAGTTCTTC.

This clonotype was detected ten times or more. The V gene is TRBV5-1, the J gene TRBJ2-3; D is uncertain. V was pared by 4 bases and J by 0 bases, with 15 bases between. Germline V lookup: CDR1 SGHRS, CDR2 YFSETQ. The CDR3 length is 16 residues. CDR3 amino acids: CASSTNRAKSTDTQYF. CDR3 in DNA: TGCGCCAGCAGCACAAATAGGGCGAAAAGCACAGATACGCAGTATTTT.

This clonotype was seen a few times. CDR3 loop: CASTWTGGNTEAFF. The CDR3 nucleotides are TGTGCCAGCACCTGGACAGGCGGGAACACTGAAGCTTTCTTT. The chain employs TRBV12-3 or TRBV12-4 and TRBJ1-1; 7 bases are shared with TRBD1. The ends lost 7 bases at V and 1 base at J; junction bases unmatched: 6. The CDR3 extends over 14 amino acids.

This clonotype was seen a handful of times. CDR3 nucleotide sequence: TGTGCCAGTAGTAGGGCAGAGCAAGAGACCCAGTACTTC. Protein: CASSRAEQETQYF. The rearrangement joins TRBV19 to TRBJ2-5; D not certain. The CDR3 length is 13 residues. Trimming took 4 bases from V and 2 from J, leaving 8 bases between them. Germline values: CDR1 LNHDA, CDR2 SQIVND (reference sequence).

This clonotype showed up just a few times. The V and J genes are TRBV5-1 and TRBJ1-1; D gene uncertain. V lost 1 base, J lost 1 base, and 8 bases lay in between. This CDR3 spans 14 amino acids. The germline CDR1 and CDR2 sequences are SGHRS and YFSETQ. The CDR3 loop is CASSLLGENTEAFF. CDR3 in DNA: TGCGCCAGCAGCTTGCTGGGAGAGAACACTGAAGCTTTCTTT.

The chain couples TRBV6-1 to TRBJ2-1, with 8 bases matching TRBD2. CDR1 MNHNS and CDR2 SASEGT come from the germline V gene. The ends lost 5 bases at V and 0 bases at J; junction bases unmatched: 6. The CDR3 spans 16 residues. The DNA for the CDR3 is TGTGCCAGCAGTCGGGGCGGGGGGAGCTCCTACAATGAGCAGTTCTTC. Protein product: CASSRGGGSSYNEQFF.

The table lists this clonotype with many counts. V gene TRBV14 combines with J gene TRBJ1-1; 7 bases line up with TRBD1. Looked up from germline, CDR1 is SGHDN and CDR2 is FVKESK. There are 14 residues in the CDR3. V shed 4 bases and J 5 bases; nucleotides not matched to a gene: 7. The CDR3 coding sequence is TGTGCCAGCAGCCCTAGGACAGGAAAGACTGAAGCTTTCTTT. Its protein is CASSPRTGKTEAFF.

This clonotype has at least ten counts. This chain links TRBV4-1 with TRBJ2-5, with TRBD1 as a possible D gene (5 bases). There are 17 residues in the CDR3. V was clipped by 0 bases and J by 5 bases, with 19 bases between them. Per the germline V gene, CDR1 is MGHRA and CDR2 is YSYEKL. The chain's CDR3 is CASSQESWGRGPETQYF. CDR3 DNA sequence: TGCGCCAGCAGCCAAGAGTCTTGGGGTAGGGGCCCGGAGACCCAGTACTTC.

This clonotype came up a few times. The chain recombines TRBV5-1 with TRBJ1-6; D is uncertain. V was cut by 0 bases and J by 9 bases, with 10 bases left in between. CDR3 length equals 14 residues. Germline CDR1 and CDR2: SGHRS and YFSETQ. The CDR3 sequence: CASSLAQVVSPLHF. DNA for the CDR3: TGCGCCAGCAGCTTGGCCCAGGTGGTTTCACCCCTCCACTTT.

The chain couples TRBV7-2 to TRBJ2-5, with D unclear. Germline assignment: CDR1 SGHTA and CDR2 FQGNSA. This CDR3 is 12 amino acids long. The V end was cut by 7 bases, the J end by 4 bases, with 10 bases between. The CDR3 sequence is CASTHGPETQYF. The CDR3 DNA reads TGTGCCAGCACCCACGGACCAGAGACCCAGTACTTC. Together with reference TRBV7-2 and TRBJ2-5, the CDR3 gives the full variable domain: GAGVSQSPSNKVTEKGKDVELRCDPISGHTALYWYRQSLGQGLEFLIYFQGNSAPDKSGLPSDRFSAERTGGSVSTLTIQRTQQEDSAVYLCASTHGPETQYFGPGTRLLVL.

The V and J genes are TRBV7-2 and TRBJ2-7; TRBD2 aligns across 9 bases. Unmatched junction bases numbered 5, after V lost 5 bases and J lost 0 bases. Per germline, CDR1 SGHTA and CDR2 FQGNSA. CDR3 size: 15 residues. As DNA, the CDR3 is TGTGCCAGCAGCCCGGTAGCGGGGGCCTCCTACGAGCAGTACTTC. The encoded protein is CASSPVAGASYEQYF.

The rearrangement uses TRBV20-1 and TRBJ2-7, with D perhaps TRBD2 (5 bases). The CDR3 spans 11 residues. Trimming left V 5 bases short and J 6 bases short, with 11 bases between. Germline CDR1 is DFQATT and CDR2 is SNEGSKA (reference sequence). CDR3 nucleotides: TGCAGTGCTCAGGACGGAGGCGAGCAGTACTTC. Amino acid sequence: CSAQDGGEQYF.

The chain recombines TRBV4-2 with TRBJ1-1; 7 nucleotides agree with TRBD1. From germline, CDR1 is LGHNA and CDR2 YNFKEQ. V trimming: 0 bases; J trimming: 4 bases; junction bases outside the gene matches: 5. The CDR3 totals 15 residues. The CDR3 loop reads CASSQDQGGGTEAFF. DNA for the CDR3: TGTGCCAGCAGCCAAGATCAGGGGGGGGGCACTGAAGCTTTCTTT.

The chain uses TRBV7-9 and TRBJ2-7, with 9 bases matching TRBD1. Germline V CDR1 and CDR2: SEHNR, FQNEAQ (reference sequence). This CDR3 is built from 14 residues. Germline trimming cut 3 bases from V and 6 bases from J; bases unmatched to any gene: 6. As DNA, the CDR3 is TGTGCCAGCAGCTTCTACAGGGGGCGAGGCGAGCAGTACTTC. It encodes CASSFYRGRGEQYF. The full variable domain, completed using reference TRBV7-9 and TRBJ2-7, is DTGVSQNPRHKITKRGQNVTFRCDPISEHNRLYWYRQTLGQGPEFLTYFQNEAQLEKSRLLSDRFSAERPKGSFSTLEIQRTEQGDSAMYLCASSFYRGRGEQYFGPGTRLTVT.

The chain has TRBV2 and TRBJ2-1; D is ambiguous. Per germline, CDR1 SNHLY and CDR2 FYNNEI. Trimming took off 2 bases at V and 0 bases at J, with 5 bases between the two ends. The CDR3 covers 14 residues. CDR3 loop: CASSERSSYNEQFF. The CDR3 DNA sequence: TGTGCCAGCAGTGAAAGAAGCTCCTACAATGAGCAGTTCTTC.

This chain connects TRBV5-1 to TRBJ2-5; D is uncertain. Germline CDR1 reads SGHRS; CDR2 reads YFSETQ. V was clipped by 2 bases and J by 2 bases, with 10 bases between them. This CDR3 has 14 amino acids. CDR3 bases: TGCGCCAGCAGCTTCGGGCAGCGACAAGAGACCCAGTACTTC. This translates into CASSFGQRQETQYF.

This clonotype has more than one count but fewer than ten. The V gene is TRBV4-1, the J gene TRBJ2-7, with D possibly being TRBD2 (6 bases). The V gene lost 0 bases and the J gene lost 3 bases, with 12 bases spanning the gap. Germline V gene lookup returns CDR1 MGHRA and CDR2 YSYEKL. The CDR3 length is 15 residues. The CDR3 DNA is TGCGCCAGCAGCCAAGATCGCCTAGCGTTCTACGAGCAGTACTTC. This encodes CASSQDRLAFYEQYF.

The chain is built from TRBV7-9 and TRBJ2-1; 8 positions match TRBD2. The CDR3 extends over 14 amino acids. The J segment lost 5 bases and the V segment lost 6 bases, leaving 6 bases of the junction unmatched. In germline, CDR1 is SEHNR, CDR2 FQNEAQ (reference sequence). In nucleotides, the CDR3 is TGTGCCAGCAGAGTAACAGCGGGGGACAATGAGCAGTTCTTC. Protein sequence: CASRVTAGDNEQFF.

The rearrangement uses TRBV19 and TRBJ1-5; D is perhaps TRBD1 (5 bases). Trimming removed 3 bases from V and 2 bases from J, with 11 bases in between. Germline-derived CDR1 and CDR2 are LNHDA and SQIVND (reference sequence). The CDR3 consists of 15 residues. The CDR3 is CASSIGARGNQPQHF. Written as DNA, the CDR3 is TGTGCCAGTAGTATTGGGGCTCGGGGCAATCAGCCCCAGCATTTT.

J is TRBJ1-5 and V is TRBV3-1; TRBD1 matches at 10 bases. The ends lost 3 bases at V and 7 bases at J; junction bases unmatched: 6. There are 15 residues in the CDR3. The germline gives CDR1 LGHDT, CDR2 YNNKEL (reference sequence). The CDR3 here is CASSQGTGERQPQHF. The CDR3 DNA reads TGTGCCAGCAGCCAGGGGACAGGGGAACGGCAGCCCCAGCATTTT.

The chain has TRBV19 and TRBJ2-3, with D hard to call. Germline V lookup: CDR1 LNHDA, CDR2 SQIVND (reference sequence). V lost 4 bases and J lost 2, with 7 bases in between. This CDR3 has 13 residues. The CDR3 DNA reads as TGTGCCAGTAGTAGGGAATTCACAGATACGCAGTATTTT. Its protein product is CASSREFTDTQYF.

This clonotype was seen more than once but under ten times. The CDR3 reads CAWSTWGTTDTQYF. The CDR3 DNA reads TGTGCCTGGAGTACATGGGGGACTACAGATACGCAGTATTTT. The chain couples TRBV30 to TRBJ2-3, with D perhaps matching TRBD2 (6 bases). In germline, CDR1 is GTSNPN, CDR2 SVGIG (reference sequence). Trimming left V 2 bases short and J 3 bases short, with 12 bases between. This CDR3 is built from 14 residues.

The V call is TRBV7-2, the J call TRBJ2-7, with unresolved D. The germline gives CDR1 SGHTA, CDR2 FQGNSA. The CDR3 runs to 13 residues. The V end was cut by 6 bases, the J end by 7 bases, with 16 bases between. CDR3 sequence reads: CASSFNRNEEQYV. DNA for the CDR3: TGTGCCAGCAGTTTCAACCGTAACGAGGAGCAGTACGTC.